This T cell receptor beta chain was identified during a study of T cells in Graves' hyperthyroidism and ophthalmopathy. Study-level background: Peripheral blood was drawn at first diagnosis, prior to all treatment. Overall study findings and caveats: Progression to ophthalmopathy was predicted a median of 6.5 months early. Among clonotypes expanded in thyroid above 0.001, most were also found in blood.

This clonotype was seen a few times. As yet, its antigen is unknown. Clinical symptoms, serum thyroxine and TRAb, thyroid ultrasound and orbital computed tomography together formed the diagnostic basis. From RNA transcripts, TCR beta CDR3 regions were amplified. HTBI primers were employed in a first-round RT-PCR of the TCR CDR3. One entry per CDR3 protein, called by TCRdb with MiXCR from the multiplex PCR reads. The sample lists roughly 560,000 distinct CDR3 sequences, roughly 14% occurring once. This CDR3 spans 13 amino acids. Germline V gives CDR1 GTSNPN, CDR2 SVGIG (reference sequence). Trimming pared 3 bases from V and 4 bases from J, leaving 12 bases between.

The V gene is TRBV30, the J gene TRBJ1-1, with D tentatively TRBD1 (5 bases). What was sequenced was blood. The sequence was obtained from a woman between 35 and 50 years old with Graves' ophthalmopathy. DNA of the CDR3: TGTGCCTGGAGAGGGCAGGGTGGCACTGAAGCTTTCTTT. Protein product: CAWRGQGGTEAFF.